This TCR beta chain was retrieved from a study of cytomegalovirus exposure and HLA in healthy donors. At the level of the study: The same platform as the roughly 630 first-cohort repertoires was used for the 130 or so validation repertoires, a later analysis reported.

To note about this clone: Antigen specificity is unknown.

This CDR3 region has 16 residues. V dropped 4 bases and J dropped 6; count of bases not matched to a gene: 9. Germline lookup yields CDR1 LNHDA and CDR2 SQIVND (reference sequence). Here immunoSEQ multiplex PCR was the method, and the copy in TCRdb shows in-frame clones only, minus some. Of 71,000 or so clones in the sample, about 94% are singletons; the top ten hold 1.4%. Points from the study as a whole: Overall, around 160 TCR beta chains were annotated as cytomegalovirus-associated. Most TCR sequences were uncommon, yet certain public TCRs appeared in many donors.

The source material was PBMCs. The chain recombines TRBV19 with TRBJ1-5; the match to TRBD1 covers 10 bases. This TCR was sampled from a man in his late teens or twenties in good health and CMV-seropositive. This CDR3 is CASSSFGTGVSQPQHF. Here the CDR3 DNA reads TGTGCCAGTAGTAGCTTTGGGACAGGGGTGAGTCAGCCCCAGCATTTT.